The subject of this entry is one T cell receptor beta chain. This receptor's antigen is unknown. These data originate in a study of CXCR3-negative and CXCR3-positive naive CD8 T cells (dated by TCRdb to about 2019). Study-level background: Some 130 million TRB reads were obtained in total, roughly 1.5 +/- 0.3 million reads per library. Diversity and physicochemical repertoire analyses were performed on about 12 donors pooled from two independent experiments. For the TRBV-TRBJ cluster analysis, the naive subsets came from 5 donors, while the memory cells came from 3 donors.

CDR1 and CDR2 are drawn from the germline V gene (reference sequence): SEHNR, FQNEAQ. From cysteine to phenylalanine, the CDR3 is 13 amino acids long. DNA is not on record. For every CD8+ T cell subset, approximately 300,000 cells were flow-sorted straight into RLT lysis buffer, and each subset was sorted in triplicate. Peripheral blood mononuclear cells were isolated from buffy coats using standard density gradient centrifugation. Total RNA was extracted from sorted cells using an RNeasy Mini Kit. Beyond this particular receptor, the publication reports: Both naive subsets had comparably high repertoire diversity, while memory CD8+ T cells had much lower repertoire diversity. Naive CXCR3-negative and CXCR3-positive cells from the same donor showed similar TRBV-TRBJ usage, whereas memory cells showed distinct patterns. Because surface CD5, which is linked to self-reactivity in mice, was comparable between the naive subsets, TCR interaction strength was also inferred from TRB CDR3 physicochemical properties. Freshly isolated PBMCs were used for most assays because CXCR3 expression partially decreased after cryopreservation.

TCRdb names NextSeq 550 as the instrument used. The Human TCR Profiling Kit (MiLaboratory) was used to make UMI-labeled 5' RACE TRB cDNA libraries. The full amount of extracted RNA was used for cDNA synthesis, and the full amount of resulting cDNA was used for PCR amplification. Libraries were prepared in parallel using an identical number of PCR cycles. The paper's data handling went like this. About 54,000 +/- 9,700 unique UMI-labeled TRB cDNA molecules per library were extracted with MIGEC and MiXCR, with at least two reads per UMI required. Each library averaged 40,000 +/- 10,000 functional in-frame TRB CDR3 nucleotide clonotypes without stop codons. After downsampling to 5000 UMI-labeled TRB molecules per sample, diversity metrics, including normalized Shannon-Wiener and Chao1, were computed in VDJtools. For the central five CDR3 residues, VDJtools calculated physicochemical properties weighted by clonotype size, namely interaction energy, strength, volume and Kidera factor 4. After reprocessing by TCRdb, each CDR3 protein sequence is one entry, and no DNA is given. For this entry, the V and J calls and clone size follow TCRdb and not the study's own pipeline. The sample's own table lists roughly 29,000 distinct CDR3 sequences. The ten largest clones take up about 9.4% of the sample.

Input material: memory CD8+ T cells from blood. Taken with the paper, the label for cell subset or site translates to: conventional CD8+ memory T cells (TMEM), sorted as controls. The clonotype originates from a human donor in good health. Some clones in this sample may be carry-over from other donors' samples. The V and J segments used are TRBV7-9 and TRBJ1-1. The CDR3 reads as follows: CASSIQENTEAFF.